The subject of this entry is one T cell receptor beta chain. The CDR3 length is 14 residues. In germline, CDR1 is SGHRS, CDR2 YFSETQ. Unmatched junction bases numbered 1, after V lost 0 bases and J lost 7 bases. The sample is drawn from a study of blood T cell repertoires in COVID-19. Generated by immunoSEQ multiplex PCR, the TCRdb table keeps only in-frame clones and is missing some. The data contain about 160,000 clones, roughly 81% of them seen just once; the ten biggest clones take up 6% to 9%. The clonotype was recovered from a man between 35 and 55 years old who had recovered from COVID-19. Sequencing used peripheral blood. V and J are TRBV5-1 and TRBJ2-7; 13 bases are a match to TRBD2. The CDR3 DNA reads as TGCGCCAGCAGCTTGGGGACTAGCGGGGGAGAGCAGTACTTC. This codes for CASSLGTSGGEQYF.